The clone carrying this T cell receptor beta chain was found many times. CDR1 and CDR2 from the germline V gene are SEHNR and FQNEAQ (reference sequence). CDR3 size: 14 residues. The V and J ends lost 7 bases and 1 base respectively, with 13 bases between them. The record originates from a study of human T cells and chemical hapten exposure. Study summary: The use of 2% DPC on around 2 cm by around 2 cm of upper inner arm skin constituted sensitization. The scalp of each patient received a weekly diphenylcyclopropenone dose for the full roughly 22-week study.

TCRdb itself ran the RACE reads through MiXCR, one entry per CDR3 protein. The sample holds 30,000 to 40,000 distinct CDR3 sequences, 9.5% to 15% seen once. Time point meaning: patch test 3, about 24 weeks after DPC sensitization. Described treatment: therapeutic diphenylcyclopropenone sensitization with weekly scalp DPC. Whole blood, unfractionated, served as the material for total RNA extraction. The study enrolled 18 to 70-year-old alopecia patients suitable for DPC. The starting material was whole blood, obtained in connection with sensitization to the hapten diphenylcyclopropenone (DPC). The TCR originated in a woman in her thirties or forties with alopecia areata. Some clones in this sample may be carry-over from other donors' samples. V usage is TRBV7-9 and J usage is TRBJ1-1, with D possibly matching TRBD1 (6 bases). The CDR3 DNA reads TGTGCCAGCACCCCAGGGGCATCGAACACTGAAGCTTTCTTT. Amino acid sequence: CASTPGASNTEAFF.